A single sample gave rise to the 17 T cell receptor beta chains below, sequenced in a study of cytomegalovirus exposure and HLA in healthy donors. PCR employed 60 Vbeta and 13 Jbeta primers. Profiled with immunoSEQ multiplex PCR; TCRdb holds only in-frame clones, not every one. The sample has about 150,000 clones, 88% seen once; the top ten hold around 0.5%. Specimen: PBMCs. The receptor set was obtained from a woman in her thirties or forties in good health and CMV-seronegative.

The chain combines TRBV10-3 with TRBJ2-5; TRBD1 is a possible D gene (5 bases). The germline V and J ends were trimmed by 0 bases and 9 bases, with 14 bases remaining between them. Germline assignment: CDR1 ENHRY and CDR2 SYGVKD. The CDR3 covers 14 residues. CDR3 region: CAISESQDRAPQYF. The CDR3 bases are TGTGCCATCAGTGAGTCACAGGATAGGGCCCCCCAGTACTTC.

This clone has only a few counts. The chain recombines TRBV29-1 with TRBJ2-7; 9 bases match TRBD1. Germline V gene data show CDR1 as SQVTM and CDR2 as ANQGSEA. V gave up 7 bases and J gave up 6 bases; unmatched junction bases: 10. The CDR3 has 13 residues. The CDR3 is CSARDRVLSEQYF. Here the CDR3 DNA reads TGCAGCGCCCGGGACAGGGTCCTTAGCGAGCAGTACTTC.

This clone was counted once. This chain joins TRBV27 and TRBJ2-7; 10 nucleotides agree with TRBD1. Trimming cost V 4 bases and J 3 bases; bases outside gene matches: 3. The CDR3 totals 14 residues. From germline, CDR1 is MNHEY and CDR2 SMNVEV (reference sequence). The DNA for the CDR3 is TGTGCCAGCAGTTACCGGGACAGGGGCTACGAGCAGTACTTC. Its translation is CASSYRDRGYEQYF.

A few counts support this clone. The chain has TRBV6-6 and TRBJ1-1; no firm D call. There are 13 residues in the CDR3. The V gene's germline CDR1 is MNHNY and CDR2 SVGAGI (reference sequence). Trimming left V 0 bases short and J 9 bases short, with 11 bases between. The CDR3 loop reads CASSYSNSPKAFF. CDR3 DNA: TGTGCCAGCAGTTACTCGAACAGCCCAAAAGCTTTCTTT.

The chain uses TRBV6-5 and TRBJ2-7; D is perhaps TRBD2 (5 bases). The CDR3 totals 15 residues. The V end was cut by 0 bases, the J end by 6 bases, with 15 bases between. From germline, CDR1 is MNHEY and CDR2 SVGAGI. CDR3 sequence reads: CASSYSTTIEGEQYF. CDR3 in DNA: TGTGCCAGCAGTTACTCGACTACTATCGAAGGCGAGCAGTACTTC.

The gene calls are TRBV7-2 and TRBJ2-5; 12 positions match TRBD2. V lost 3 bases and J lost 5; bases outside the gene matches: 7. CDR1 SGHTA and CDR2 FQGNSA come from the germline V gene. The CDR3 length is 16 residues. The CDR3 DNA reads as TGTGCCAGCAGCTTCCCGACTAGCGGGGGTAGGGAGACCCAGTACTTC. As protein: CASSFPTSGGRETQYF.

The chain uses TRBV9 and TRBJ2-1, with D hard to call. This CDR3 comprises 15 residues. The germline CDR1 and CDR2 sequences are SGDLS and YYNGEE. V shed 0 bases and J shed 7 bases, with 14 bases lying between them. CDR3 coding DNA: TGTGCCAGCAGCGTAGGGGCAGGTCGGTTGAATGAGCAGTTCTTC. This gives the protein CASSVGAGRLNEQFF.

This chain connects TRBV29-1 to TRBJ2-1; D not resolved. Germline V gene sequence: CDR1 SQVTM, CDR2 ANQGSEA. The CDR3 spans 13 residues. Trimming left V 4 bases short and J 3 bases short, with 10 bases between. CDR3 in DNA: TGCAGCGTTGCCCGGCAGGACTACAATGAGCAGTTCTTC. It codes for CSVARQDYNEQFF.

The CDR3 loop reads CARGSGRTETQYF. DNA of the CDR3: TGTGCAAGGGGGAGCGGGAGAACAGAGACCCAGTACTTC. This sequence joins TRBV2 and TRBJ2-5, with 8 nucleotides matching TRBD2. CDR1 is SNHLY and CDR2 is FYNNEI in the germline V gene. CDR3 length equals 13 residues.

This sequence joins TRBV18 and TRBJ2-3; D ambiguous. Trimming stripped 3 bases from V and 1 base from J, with 5 bases between. The V gene's germline CDR1 is KGHSH and CDR2 LQKENI. The length of the CDR3 is 13 residues. The CDR3 nucleotides read TGTGCCAGCTCACCGGCCGGCACAGATACGCAGTATTTT. It codes for CASSPAGTDTQYF. Full variable domain (rest looked up from reference TRBV18 and TRBJ2-3): NAGVMQNPRHLVRRRGQEARLRCSPMKGHSHVYWYRQLPEEGLKFMVYLQKENIIDESGMPKERFSAEFPKEGPSILRIQQVVRGDSAAYFCASSPAGTDTQYFGPGTRLTVL.

The chain employs TRBV6-4 and TRBJ2-6; perhaps TRBD1 as D (5 bases). V gave up 4 bases and J gave up 2 bases, with 12 bases separating them. Germline CDR1 and CDR2: MRHNA and SNTAGT. The CDR3 totals 16 residues. The CDR3 DNA reads TGTGCCAGCAGTGGTATAGGGGCGACTGGGGCCAACGTCCTGACTTTC. It specifies CASSGIGATGANVLTF.

This chain uses TRBV4-3 with TRBJ2-7; TRBD1 is a possible D gene (5 bases). Germline loops: CDR1 LGHNA, CDR2 YSLEER. CDR3 length: 15 amino acids. V was pared by 0 bases and J by 2 bases, with 11 bases between. The CDR3 DNA reads as TGCGCCAGCAGCCAAGATTTCCAGGGTCCCTACGAGCAGTACTTC. Its translation is CASSQDFQGPYEQYF.

The CDR3 is CASSSSMERNQPQHF. The CDR3 DNA reads as TGTGCCAGCAGTTCCTCAATGGAGCGAAATCAGCCCCAGCATTTT. The chain recombines TRBV7-9 with TRBJ1-5; unclear D gene. Per the germline V gene, CDR1 is SEHNR and CDR2 is FQNEAQ (reference sequence). The CDR3 loop spans 15 amino acids. The V end was cut by 6 bases, the J end by 4 bases, with 16 bases between.

J is TRBJ2-7 and V is TRBV5-1, with 10 bases matching TRBD2. CDR3 length equals 17 residues. With V trimmed by 1 base and J by 2 bases, 9 bases remained unmatched. CDR1 and CDR2 (germline): SGHRS, YFSETQ. The CDR3 is CASSLLPLAGATYEQYF. CDR3 in DNA: TGCGCCAGCAGCTTGCTCCCTCTAGCGGGAGCGACCTACGAGCAGTACTTC.

The chain employs TRBV6-6 and TRBJ2-7, with D possibly being TRBD2 (5 bases). This CDR3 is built from 14 residues. The germline V gene encodes CDR1 MNHNY and CDR2 SVGAGI (reference sequence). Trimming pared 2 bases from V and 3 bases from J, leaving 11 bases between. The CDR3 is CASSYGEGGYEQYF. In nucleotides, the CDR3 is TGTGCCAGCAGTTACGGAGAGGGTGGCTACGAGCAGTACTTC.

This sequence joins TRBV27 and TRBJ2-1; possibly TRBD1 for D (5 bases). This CDR3 contains 13 residues. The V gene's germline CDR1 is MNHEY and CDR2 SMNVEV (reference sequence). V lost 2 bases and J lost 8, with 10 bases in between. CDR3 nucleotide sequence: TGTGCCAGCAGTTTAGCTGGGGCGGATGAGCAGTTCTTC. Protein: CASSLAGADEQFF.

The chain joins TRBV15 to TRBJ2-3; D is possibly TRBD2 (6 bases). Germline V CDR1 and CDR2: LNHNV, YYDKDF (reference sequence). CDR3 length: 15 amino acids. Trimming stripped 6 bases from V and 2 bases from J, with 15 bases between. The CDR3 loop reads CATSLGGEATDTQYF. Here the CDR3 DNA reads TGTGCCACCAGTCTGGGCGGGGAAGCCACAGATACGCAGTATTTT.